This T cell receptor (beta chain) was sequenced in a study of cytomegalovirus exposure and HLA in healthy donors. Study-wide results and caveats: Certain indistinguishable V segments, among them TRBV6-2 and TRBV6-3, were excluded.

Remarks on this clone: No antigen is known for it.

The CDR3 totals 16 residues. Deletions cut 4 bases from V and 0 bases from J, with 13 bases between. Germline loops: CDR1 LNHDA, CDR2 SQIVND (reference sequence). PCR primers comprised 60 Vbeta and 13 Jbeta primers. Libraries were prepared by immunoSEQ multiplex PCR; TCRdb keeps only in-frame clonotypes and omits some of them. The repertoire consists of over 65,000 clones, with around 80% occurring once and the leading ten covering more than 7%. The sample taken for sequencing was PBMCs. The chain recombines TRBV19 with TRBJ1-5, with D perhaps matching TRBD1 (6 bases). This TCR derives from a woman aged 30 to 39 in good health and CMV-seropositive. The CDR3, as DNA: TGTGCCAGTAGTACCACAGGGTTCCATAGCAATCAGCCCCAGCATTTT. It encodes CASSTTGFHSNQPQHF.